This T cell receptor beta chain came from a study of beta chain features in type 1 diabetes. Comments on this clone: No antigen is known for it.

Whole-study findings and limits: Naive, central memory and Treg TCRB repertoires appeared more alike in patients than in healthy donors. People with Type 1 diabetes carried modestly yet significantly shorter TCRB CDR3s in all four CD4+ subsets. Possible PCR preference for shorter templates applied equally to patients and controls. When cDNA is sequenced, cells with high TCR expression could be over-represented.

Expressed TCRB transcripts were sequenced, since all the RNA that had been isolated was reverse transcribed. This table comes from immunoSEQ multiplex PCR, and its TCRdb copy is limited to in-frame clones, with some not included. The sample records around 600,000 clones, around 12% being singletons. This CDR3 region has 13 residues. Germline V gives CDR1 KGHSH, CDR2 LQKENI. The germline V and J ends were trimmed by 2 bases and 12 bases, with 14 bases remaining between them. The TCR sequence derives from a young man with type 1 diabetes. This sequence joins TRBV18 and TRBJ2-4; TRBD1 might be the D (5 bases). Sequences were obtained from naive CD4+ T cells from blood. The chain's CDR3 is CASSPSGRTTQYF. The CDR3 DNA reads TGTGCCAGCTCACCAAGTGGCAGGACAACTCAGTACTTC.